This T cell receptor (beta chain) was profiled in a study of shared clonotypes between healthy human individuals. Produced via immunoSEQ multiplex PCR; TCRdb's table is partial and in-frame only. Of some 630,000 clones listed, 95% to 97% are singletons. Positively selected for CCR7, the CD45RO-negative cells used as naive CD8 cells excluded terminally differentiated effector memory CD45RA+ cells. Looked up from germline, CDR1 is LNHDA and CDR2 is SQIVND (reference sequence). The CDR3 is 12 residues long. The V and J ends lost 6 bases and 7 bases respectively, with 12 bases between them. In its sample, this clone was seen once.

The V and J genes are TRBV19 and TRBJ2-5; D tentatively fits TRBD1 or TRBD2 (6 bases each). The sequence came from a woman aged 25 to 39 in good health. The material sequenced was naive CD8+ T cells sorted from blood. DNA for the CDR3: TGTGCCAGTAGCCCTGAGGGGGGGACCCAGTACTTC. This encodes CASSPEGGTQYF.